Sequencing of this T cell receptor beta chain was carried out in a study of T-cell reconstitution after alpha-beta-depleted transplantation in children (dated by TCRdb to between 2015 and 2016). As for the study more broadly: Using TCR repertoire profiling, the study quantitatively followed how T-cell immune reconstitution unfolded in children after TCRalphabeta/CD19-depleted allogeneic hematopoietic cell transplantation.

The treatment or condition label on this specimen signifies: allogeneic hematopoietic cell transplantation with graft depleted of TCRalphabeta T cells and CD19 B cells. TCRalphabeta/CD19-depleted allogeneic hematopoietic cell grafts were given to the transplant recipients, all of whom were children. The full study reports these points: Over subsequent months, a decline in hyperexpanded clone frequencies was noted, and after one year, T-cell counts and TCRbeta diversity were mostly ascribed to newly produced T cells. In some patients, the high TCRbeta diversity seen at day 60 was put down to recipient T cells and intrathymic progenitors that had survived conditioning. The apparently early recovery of alphabetaT-cell counts about two months after transplant reportedly depended on only several hundred rapidly expanded clones that came from non-depleted graft cells.

Of note for this clonotype: Its antigen has not been determined. A clone one base away is much larger, so this may be a read error. This is likely a read error, given that the CDR3 carries no conserved phenylalanine or tryptophan at its end.

Library preparation employed PCR. TCRdb names Illumina HiSeq 2500 as the instrument used. Molecular barcoding was employed in the preparation of TCR libraries, with unique molecular identifiers being used to normalize TCRbeta repertoire quantification. TCRdb ran its own pipeline on the public reads, namely fastp trimming at Q25 and MiXCR clone calling, and kept in-frame beta chains. A single entry per CDR3 protein holds the most common genes and DNA from its merged rows. This sample gives about 590,000 distinct CDR3 sequences in total; around 13% of them show up just once. About 2.2% of the sample lies in the top ten. CDR1 and CDR2, looked up from the germline V gene, are MGHRA and YSYEKL. V gives up 4 bases and J gives up 0 bases, and the segment between their germline ends measures 22 bases. Inclusive of both ends, the CDR3 amounts to 18 amino acids. The kept DNA is CDR3 alone, 54 bases in frame from the first base.

The chain is encoded by TRBV4-1 joined to TRBJ2-7, with the D gene tentatively TRBD1 or TRBD2, based on 5 matching bases in each. The input for sequencing was PBMCs, mostly from graft donor cells, taken 360 days after TCRalphabeta/CD19-depleted stem cell transplant. The source of this sequence is a male patient younger than 18 who had a stem cell transplant for acute myeloid leukemia, so the T cells may come from the graft donor. The CDR3 protein: CASSLYLLGGRNSYEQYL. The bases read TGCGCCAGCAGCCTCTACCTACTTGGGGGACGAAACTCCTACGAGCAGTACTTG.